The 21 T cell receptor beta chains below come from one sample, sequenced in a study of beta chain features in type 1 diabetes. All of the isolated RNA was reverse transcribed, so expressed TCRB transcripts were sequenced. Sequenced by immunoSEQ multiplex PCR; TCRdb stores in-frame clones only, minus some. The sample holds some 290,000 clones, over 11% seen once. Study results and limitations: Shortening that was moderate but significant affected the TCRB CDR3s of Type 1 diabetes patients in all four CD4+ subsets.

Their antigens remain unidentified. The sample was naive CD4+ T cells from blood. The receptors come from a man aged 25 to 40 with type 1 diabetes.

The chain carries TRBV28 and TRBJ1-4; the match to TRBD1 covers 8 bases. V was pared by 5 bases and J by 6 bases, with 14 bases of the junction left unmatched. Germline CDR1 and CDR2: MDHEN and SYDVKM. The CDR3 sequence is 17 residues long. CDR3 sequence (DNA): TGTGCCAGCAGTCCGCTCGGGACAGGTAGCGCGGATGAAAAACTGTTTTTT. It codes for CASSPLGTGSADEKLFF.

There are a few counts of this clone. Other nucleotide sequences from this sample produce the same CDR3. The rearrangement joins TRBV7-3 to TRBJ1-1, with D maybe TRBD1 (5 bases). The germline CDR1 and CDR2 sequences are SGHTA and FQGTGA. CDR3 length equals 13 residues. V lost 5 bases, J lost 1 base, and 8 bases lay in between. In DNA form, the CDR3 reads TGTGCCAGCAGCCGAGACAGGAACACTGAAGCTTTCTTT. Translated: CASSRDRNTEAFF.

The V gene is TRBV5-6, the J gene TRBJ1-5; D is undetermined. Germline CDR1 SGHDT, CDR2 YYEEEE. The germline V and J ends were trimmed by 2 bases and 0 bases, with 12 bases remaining between them. There are 16 residues in the CDR3. The CDR3 nucleotides are TGTGCCAGCAGCTTATTTCTGAAACATAGCAATCAGCCCCAGCATTTT. As protein: CASSLFLKHSNQPQHF.

This clone has more than one count but fewer than ten. This chain joins TRBV7-2 and TRBJ1-2; D gene uncertain. Trimming took off 3 bases at V and 2 bases at J, with 10 bases between the two ends. The CDR3 has 14 amino acids. The germline CDR1 and CDR2 sequences are SGHTA and FQGNSA. The CDR3 loop reads CASSLAGSNYGYTF. The CDR3 DNA follows: TGTGCCAGCAGCTTGGCGGGTAGCAACTATGGCTACACCTTC.

This clone was picked up one time. The V gene is TRBV6-6, the J gene TRBJ1-5; the D is unclear. CDR1 and CDR2 from the germline V gene are MNHNY and SVGAGI (reference sequence). CDR3 size: 13 residues. Trimming cost V 1 base and J 5 bases, with 6 bases left between them. The CDR3 coding sequence is TGTGCCAGCAGTTACTTCGGGGATCAGCCCCAGCATTTT. This encodes CASSYFGDQPQHF.

This clone was observed a few times. The rearrangement joins TRBV29-1 to TRBJ2-7; tentative D call: TRBD1 (6 bases). The CDR3 is 13 residues long. Germline CDR1 is SQVTM and CDR2 is ANQGSEA. Trimming removed 6 bases from V and 1 base from J, with 13 bases in between. The CDR3 region has the DNA TGCAGCGTGAGGGGGTCTTTTTCCTACGAGCAGTACTTC. As protein: CSVRGSFSYEQYF.

This clone appeared a few times. The chain has TRBV19 and TRBJ2-7; 10 positions match TRBD1. V shed 6 bases and J 3 bases; nucleotides not matched to a gene: 8. The germline V gene encodes CDR1 LNHDA and CDR2 SQIVND (reference sequence). The length of the CDR3 is 15 residues. The CDR3 spells CASRDVRTGGYEQYF. The CDR3 bases are TGTGCCAGTAGGGACGTGCGGACAGGGGGCTACGAGCAGTACTTC.

The rearrangement links TRBV5-4 to TRBJ2-3; TRBD2 matches at 9 bases. V lost 4 bases and J lost 2; bases outside the gene matches: 8. Germline V gene sequence: CDR1 SGHNT, CDR2 YYREEE (reference sequence). The CDR3 has 16 residues. DNA of the CDR3: TGTGCCAGCAGCATAGCGACTAGCGGAATCACAGATACGCAGTATTTT. It yields the protein CASSIATSGITDTQYF. The full variable domain, completed using reference TRBV5-4 and TRBJ2-3, is ETGVTQSPTHLIKTRGQQVTLRCSSQSGHNTVSWYQQALGQGPQFIFQYYREEENGRGNFPPRFSGLQFPNYSSELNVNALELDDSALYLCASSIATSGITDTQYFGPGTRLTVL.

This clone turned up a few times. As DNA, the CDR3 is TGTGCCAGCAGTTACTCAGCGACAGGGCGGGAGACCCAGTACTTC. It yields the protein CASSYSATGRETQYF. This sequence joins TRBV6-5 and TRBJ2-5; 7 bases map to TRBD1. V shed 0 bases, J shed 5 bases, and the junction held 6 bases outside the gene matches. This CDR3 comprises 15 residues. Germline CDR1 reads MNHEY; CDR2 reads SVGAGI.

This clone was seen more than once but under ten times. The chain is built from TRBV28 and TRBJ2-1; 10 nucleotides line up with TRBD2. Germline lookup yields CDR1 MDHEN and CDR2 SYDVKM. The CDR3 totals 21 residues. J was trimmed by 3 bases and V by 8 bases; bases with no gene match: 25. The CDR3 loop is CASWSRLPRAGGPFYYNEQFF. CDR3 in DNA: TGTGCCAGCTGGAGTCGTCTACCGAGAGCGGGAGGGCCCTTCTACTACAATGAGCAGTTCTTC.

The V and J genes are TRBV27 and TRBJ2-1; 7 bases fit TRBD2. V dropped 5 bases and J dropped 4; count of bases not matched to a gene: 11. The germline V gene has CDR1 MNHEY and CDR2 SMNVEV (reference sequence). CDR3 length equals 16 residues. In DNA, the CDR3 is TGTGCCAGCAGTCGGGGGGACTTGCCGGGGTACAATGAGCAGTTCTTC. Amino acid sequence: CASSRGDLPGYNEQFF.

The chain joins TRBV4-2 to TRBJ1-4; D not resolved. Germline V gives CDR1 LGHNA, CDR2 YNFKEQ. Trimming shortened V by 0 bases and J by 7 bases, and 27 bases separated the two germline ends. The CDR3 extends over 20 amino acids. CDR3 sequence reads: CASSQDLLLADSGGVEKLFF. CDR3 coding DNA: TGTGCCAGCAGCCAAGATTTATTACTGGCGGACTCCGGTGGGGTTGAAAAACTGTTTTTT.

This clone was seen a handful of times. V usage is TRBV6-1 and J usage is TRBJ2-3; TRBD1 might be the D (6 bases). The germline V gene encodes CDR1 MNHNS and CDR2 SASEGT. The CDR3 is made up of 14 amino acids. The V end was cut by 7 bases, the J end by 1 base, with 12 bases between. The CDR3: CASTNTGRTDTQYF. The CDR3 region has the DNA TGTGCCAGCACTAACACAGGGCGCACAGATACGCAGTATTTT.

The chain uses TRBV2 and TRBJ1-1; TRBD1 might be the D (6 bases). Trimming shortened V by 0 bases and J by 0 bases, and 14 bases separated the two germline ends. This CDR3 contains 17 residues. Germline values: CDR1 SNHLY, CDR2 FYNNEI. The CDR3 loop is CASSEAQGTLMNTEAFF. DNA of the CDR3: TGTGCCAGCAGTGAAGCGCAGGGGACACTGATGAACACTGAAGCTTTCTTT.

The chain is built from TRBV7-8 and TRBJ2-7, with TRBD1 as a possible D gene (5 bases). Trimming pared 1 base from V and 0 bases from J, leaving 13 bases between. The germline gives CDR1 SGHVS, CDR2 FQNEAQ. The CDR3 is 16 amino acids. The CDR3 DNA is TGTGCCAGCAGCTTAGTTTTTGAAGGACACTCCTACGAGCAGTACTTC. Translating gives CASSLVFEGHSYEQYF.

The chain has TRBV30 and TRBJ2-1; D might be TRBD1 (5 bases). V was shortened by 0 bases and J by 8 bases, with 11 bases between the two germline ends. The CDR3 totals 13 residues. Germline loops: CDR1 GTSNPN, CDR2 SVGIG (reference sequence). CDR3 coding DNA: TGTGCCTGGAGTGTATTCCCCAGGGATGAGCAGTTCTTC. Translating gives CAWSVFPRDEQFF.

V is TRBV7-9 and J is TRBJ1-2, with 9 positions matching TRBD1. The CDR3 runs to 14 residues. V was pared by 1 base and J by 11 bases, with 8 bases of the junction left unmatched. Germline CDR1 is SEHNR and CDR2 is FQNEAQ (reference sequence). CDR3 protein: CASSLGSGTGRYTF. CDR3 bases: TGTGCCAGCAGCTTAGGGTCCGGGACAGGGAGGTACACCTTC.

This chain links TRBV7-8 with TRBJ2-6; no clear D gene. Germline CDR1 and CDR2: SGHVS and FQNEAQ. This CDR3 contains 15 residues. V dropped 1 base and J dropped 0 bases, with 4 bases sitting between them. The CDR3 DNA is TGTGCCAGCAGCTTAGGGAGCTCTGGGGCCAACGTCCTGACTTTC. Translation: CASSLGSSGANVLTF.

The chain combines TRBV5-5 with TRBJ2-2; 9 bases are a match to TRBD2. The CDR3 contains 15 residues. Germline assignment: CDR1 SGHKS and CDR2 YYEKEE (reference sequence). V was pared by 4 bases and J by 2 bases, with 3 bases of the junction left unmatched. The CDR3 DNA sequence: TGTGCCAGCAGCAATCTAGCGGGAAACACCGGGGAGCTGTTTTTT. It codes for CASSNLAGNTGELFF.

The V gene is TRBV21-1, the J gene TRBJ2-5; the DNA was not used to check the table's D call, TRBD2. TRBV21-1 is designated a pseudogene. The CDR3 contains 12 residues. In DNA, the CDR3 is TGTGCCAGCATGGAGGGATCAGAGACCCAGTACTTC. Protein: CASMEGSETQYF.

This clone was detected only a few times. The rearrangement joins TRBV2 to TRBJ2-3, with a tentative D call TRBD2 (5 bases). The CDR3 is made up of 13 amino acids. CDR1 and CDR2 from the germline V gene are SNHLY and FYNNEI. V dropped 7 bases and J dropped 0 bases, with 8 bases sitting between them. Here the CDR3 reads CASKAGSTDTQYF. The CDR3, as DNA: TGTGCCAGCAAGGCGGGCAGCACAGATACGCAGTATTTT.